This T cell receptor (beta chain) stems from a study of blood T cell repertoires in COVID-19. TCRdb's table, derived via immunoSEQ multiplex PCR, lists solely in-frame clones and lacks some. The data show 20,000 to 25,000 clones, about 88% seen once. Germline CDR1 and CDR2: MDHEN and SYDVKM. Trimming took off 3 bases at V and 3 bases at J, with 8 bases between the two ends. The CDR3 has 13 amino acids. The clonotype comes from a human donor in a cohort sampled during active COVID-19. The donor label of this sample is uncertain. Sequencing was carried out using peripheral blood. This chain joins TRBV28 and TRBJ1-2; D remains unclear. The CDR3 nucleotides are TGTGCCAGCAGTTTCTCCCCCGACTATGGCTACACCTTC. This codes for CASSFSPDYGYTF.